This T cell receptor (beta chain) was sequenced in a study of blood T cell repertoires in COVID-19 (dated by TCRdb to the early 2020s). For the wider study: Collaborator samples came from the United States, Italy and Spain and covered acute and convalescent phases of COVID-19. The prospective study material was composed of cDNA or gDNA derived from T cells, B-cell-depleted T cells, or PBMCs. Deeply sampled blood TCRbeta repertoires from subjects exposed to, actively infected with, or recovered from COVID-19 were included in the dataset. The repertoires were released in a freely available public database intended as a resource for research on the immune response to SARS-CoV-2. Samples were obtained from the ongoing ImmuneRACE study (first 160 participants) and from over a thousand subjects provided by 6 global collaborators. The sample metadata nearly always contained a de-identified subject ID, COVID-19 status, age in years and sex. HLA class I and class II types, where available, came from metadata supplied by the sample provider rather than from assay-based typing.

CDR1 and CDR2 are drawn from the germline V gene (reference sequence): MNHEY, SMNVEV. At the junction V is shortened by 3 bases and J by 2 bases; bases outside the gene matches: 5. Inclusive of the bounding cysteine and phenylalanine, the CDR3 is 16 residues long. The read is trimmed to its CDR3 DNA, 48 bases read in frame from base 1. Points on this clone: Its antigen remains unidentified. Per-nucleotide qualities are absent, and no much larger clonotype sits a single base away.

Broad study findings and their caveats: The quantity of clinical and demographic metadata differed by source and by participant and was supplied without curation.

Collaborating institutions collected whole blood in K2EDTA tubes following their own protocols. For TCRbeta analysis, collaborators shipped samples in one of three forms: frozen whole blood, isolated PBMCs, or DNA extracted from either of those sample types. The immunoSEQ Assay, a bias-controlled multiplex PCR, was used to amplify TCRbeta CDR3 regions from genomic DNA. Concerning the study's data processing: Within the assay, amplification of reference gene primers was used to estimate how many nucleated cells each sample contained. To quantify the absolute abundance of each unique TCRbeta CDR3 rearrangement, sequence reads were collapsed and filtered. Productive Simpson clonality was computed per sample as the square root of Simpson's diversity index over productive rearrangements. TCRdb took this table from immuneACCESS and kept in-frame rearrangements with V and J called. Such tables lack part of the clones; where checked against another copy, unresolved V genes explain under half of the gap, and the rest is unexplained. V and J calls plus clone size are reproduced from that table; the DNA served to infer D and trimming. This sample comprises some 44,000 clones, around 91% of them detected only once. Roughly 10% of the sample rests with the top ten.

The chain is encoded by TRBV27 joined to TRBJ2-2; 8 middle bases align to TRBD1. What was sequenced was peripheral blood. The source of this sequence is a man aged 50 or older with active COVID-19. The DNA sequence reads TGTGCCAGCAGTTTTCAGGGGGCGGCTAACACCGGGGAGCTGTTTTTT. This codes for CASSFQGAANTGELFF.